The 29 T cell receptor beta chains below were found in one sample sequenced in a study of CD8 T cells in Susac syndrome. With random hexamers, 0.5 to 1 ug RNA was reverse transcribed. TCRdb called the immunoSEQ multiplex PCR reads again in MiXCR, with one record for every CDR3 protein. Counted here are around 130,000 distinct CDR3 sequences, approximately 94% occurring once; the ten biggest clones make up about 0.098%. Specimen: CD4+ T cells from PBMCs. All receptors derive from a human donor in good health.

The J gene is TRBJ1-1, the V gene TRBV18, with D possibly TRBD1 on 5 matching bases. The V end was cut by 3 bases, the J end by 3 bases, with 14 bases between. The CDR3 spans 15 residues. Germline CDR1 reads KGHSH; CDR2 reads LQKENI. The CDR3 spells CASSPQSRGDTEAFF. The DNA of the CDR3 is TGTGCCAGCTCACCGCAGTCCCGAGGGGACACTGAAGCTTTCTTT.

The chain links TRBV20-1 to TRBJ2-1; D possibly uses TRBD1 or TRBD2 (6 bases each). This CDR3 has 13 residues. V gave up 1 base and J gave up 10 bases, with 14 bases separating them. Germline assignment: CDR1 DFQATT and CDR2 SNEGSKA (reference sequence). The CDR3 spells CSARGTGGEEQFF. The DNA of the CDR3 is TGCAGTGCTAGAGGGACCGGGGGCGAAGAGCAGTTCTTC.

The CDR3 sequence is CSVQVSGDTQYF. For the CDR3, the DNA is TGCAGCGTTCAAGTGTCAGGGGATACGCAGTATTTT. The rearrangement links TRBV29-1 to TRBJ2-3; possible D gene TRBD1, 5 bases. Germline V gene data show CDR1 as SQVTM and CDR2 as ANQGSEA. CDR3 length equals 12 residues. Trimming took 5 bases from V and 6 from J, leaving 12 bases between them.

The gene calls are TRBV7-8 and TRBJ2-1, with D possibly matching TRBD1 (5 bases). The germline CDR1 and CDR2 sequences are SGHVS and FQNEAQ. The CDR3 has 14 residues. V shed 1 base and J shed 10 bases, with 14 bases lying between them. This chain's CDR3 is CASSLVVGVQEQFF. CDR3 nucleotide sequence: TGTGCCAGCAGCTTAGTTGTAGGGGTCCAGGAGCAGTTCTTC.

CDR3 loop: CASSLDGRGETQYF. CDR3 coding DNA: TGCGCCAGCAGCTTGGACGGGAGAGGGGAGACCCAGTACTTC. The chain links TRBV5-1 to TRBJ2-5; a possible D gene is TRBD2 (6 bases). Germline CDR1 is SGHRS and CDR2 is YFSETQ. CDR3 length: 14 residues. Trimming shortened V by 0 bases and J by 5 bases, and 11 bases separated the two germline ends.

The CDR3: CASWSSGEQFF. CDR3 in DNA: TGTGCCAGTTGGTCGTCAGGGGAGCAGTTCTTC. The chain links TRBV2 to TRBJ2-1; TRBD1 is a possible D gene (5 bases). The CDR3 loop spans 11 amino acids. Germline CDR1 SNHLY, CDR2 FYNNEI. V was cut by 9 bases and J by 10 bases, with 13 bases left in between.

The V call is TRBV2, the J call TRBJ2-2; D might be TRBD2 (5 bases). V shed 5 bases and J shed 2 bases, with 12 bases lying between them. The germline V gene encodes CDR1 SNHLY and CDR2 FYNNEI. The CDR3 totals 15 residues. CDR3 in DNA: TGTGCCAGCAGTCAGTTAGCGAGTAACACCGGGGAGCTGTTTTTT. This codes for CASSQLASNTGELFF.

The chain is built from TRBV29-1 and TRBJ2-7; D might be TRBD1 or TRBD2, each matching 5 bases. Germline-derived CDR1 and CDR2 are SQVTM and ANQGSEA. The CDR3 loop spans 13 amino acids. V lost 8 bases to trimming and J lost 5 bases, with 19 bases between them. Here the CDR3 reads CSTLVVGTNEQYF. CDR3 nucleotide sequence: TGCAGCACCTTGGTCGTCGGGACGAACGAGCAGTACTTC.

The rearrangement joins TRBV7-2 to TRBJ1-2, with 7 bases that match TRBD1. This CDR3 is 12 amino acids long. Germline CDR1 and CDR2: SGHTA and FQGNSA. Unmatched junction bases numbered 0, after V lost 4 bases and J lost 4 bases. CDR3 sequence reads: CASSWDSYGYTF. In nucleotides, the CDR3 is TGTGCCAGCAGCTGGGACAGCTATGGCTACACCTTC.

The gene calls are TRBV7-8 and TRBJ2-2; D not resolved. This CDR3 contains 14 residues. V lost 5 bases, J lost 0 bases, and 7 bases lay in between. Germline V CDR1 and CDR2: SGHVS, FQNEAQ. CDR3 coding DNA: TGTGCCAGCAGCCTCGATTCGAACACCGGGGAGCTGTTTTTT. Translation gives CASSLDSNTGELFF.

The V gene is TRBV3-1, the J gene TRBJ2-1; maybe TRBD1 (5 bases). This CDR3 has 15 residues. V shed 6 bases and J shed 0 bases, with 12 bases lying between them. CDR1 LGHDT and CDR2 YNNKEL come from the germline V gene (reference sequence). DNA of the CDR3: TGTGCCAGCAGAAAGGACACAAACTCCTACAATGAGCAGTTCTTC. Encoded protein: CASRKDTNSYNEQFF.

This chain joins TRBV9 and TRBJ2-5; D is possibly TRBD1 (6 bases). The germline CDR1 and CDR2 sequences are SGDLS and YYNGEE. With 5 bases removed from V and 3 bases from J, the gap between germline ends came to 14 bases. This CDR3 comprises 14 residues. CDR3 coding DNA: TGTGCCAGCAGTTGGGGGCAGGCAAAAGAGACCCAGTACTTC. Its protein product is CASSWGQAKETQYF.

This chain uses TRBV19 with TRBJ1-1, with D perhaps TRBD1 (5 bases). With 10 bases removed from V and 4 bases from J, the gap between germline ends came to 16 bases. This CDR3 region has 13 residues. Germline values: CDR1 LNHDA, CDR2 SQIVND (reference sequence). The CDR3 reads CATQGPSGTEAFF. The CDR3 DNA sequence: TGTGCCACCCAGGGTCCCTCGGGCACTGAAGCTTTCTTT.

J is TRBJ2-7 and V is TRBV13; either TRBD1 or TRBD2 may fit D (7 bases each). CDR3 length equals 14 residues. The germline V and J ends were trimmed by 2 bases and 4 bases, with 12 bases remaining between them. CDR1 and CDR2 (germline): PRHDT, FYEKMQ (reference sequence). CDR3 loop: CASSLQGGLYEQYF. CDR3 in DNA: TGTGCCAGCAGCTTACAGGGGGGGCTGTACGAGCAGTACTTC.

The chain recombines TRBV6-5 with TRBJ2-7, with TRBD2 matching over 8 bases. Germline lookup yields CDR1 MNHEY and CDR2 SVGAGI. The length of the CDR3 is 18 residues. The V and J ends lost 2 bases and 0 bases, in that order; junction bases with no gene match: 12. CDR3 bases: TGTGCCAGCAGTTACGATTACGGCATAGCGGGGCACTCCTACGAGCAGTACTTC. It is translated as CASSYDYGIAGHSYEQYF.

The V and J genes are TRBV7-8 and TRBJ2-3; D might be TRBD2 (5 bases). This CDR3 is 15 amino acids long. V lost 5 bases and J lost 4, with 16 bases in between. The germline CDR1 and CDR2 sequences are SGHVS and FQNEAQ. Here the CDR3 DNA reads TGTGCCAGCAGCCTTTACGGCGCTAGCCCAGATACGCAGTATTTT. It encodes CASSLYGASPDTQYF.

The chain uses TRBV6-1 and TRBJ2-3; TRBD2 aligns across 10 bases. The V gene's germline CDR1 is MNHNS and CDR2 SASEGT. CDR3 length: 16 amino acids. The trim removed 6 bases at V and 4 bases at J, leaving 10 bases unmatched. CDR3 nucleotide sequence: TGTGCCAGCAGGGGAGCGGGAGGGCCGAGTCCAGATACGCAGTATTTT. Its protein is CASRGAGGPSPDTQYF.

This rearrangement joins TRBV24-1 to TRBJ2-2; D not resolved. V lost 5 bases, J lost 1 base, and 10 bases lay in between. Germline V gives CDR1 KGHDR, CDR2 SFDVKD. The CDR3 is 15 residues long. For the CDR3, the DNA is TGTGCCACCAGTGTGGCAGGCGAGAACACCGGGGAGCTGTTTTTT. As protein: CATSVAGENTGELFF.

In this sample, this clonotype turned up once. This chain links TRBV29-1 with TRBJ2-1; D unclear. The CDR3 covers 11 residues. Between the trimmed V and J ends, which lost 6 bases and 7 bases, there was a span of 10 bases. Germline lookup yields CDR1 SQVTM and CDR2 ANQGSEA. The CDR3 sequence: CSVSMGNEQFF. The CDR3 coding sequence is TGCAGCGTCTCTATGGGTAATGAGCAGTTCTTC.

This rearrangement joins TRBV20-1 to TRBJ1-2; 7 bases map to TRBD1. This CDR3 is 17 amino acids long. Per germline, CDR1 DFQATT and CDR2 SNEGSKA (reference sequence). J gave up 0 bases and V 0 bases, and 10 bases lay outside the gene matches. CDR3 nucleotides: TGCAGTGCTAGAGATACACTCAACAGGGGAGCTAACTATGGCTACACCTTC. This codes for CSARDTLNRGANYGYTF.

V is TRBV7-9 and J is TRBJ2-4, with D tentatively TRBD1 (6 bases). The CDR3 is 15 residues long. Germline V gene data show CDR1 as SEHNR and CDR2 as FQNEAQ (reference sequence). Trimming pared 5 bases from V and 0 bases from J, leaving 11 bases between. The CDR3 nucleotides are TGTGCCAGCAGCCTCAGGGGCGGAGCCAAAAACATTCAGTACTTC. Encoded protein: CASSLRGGAKNIQYF.

This chain links TRBV3-1 with TRBJ2-7; maybe TRBD2 (6 bases). Germline V gene sequence: CDR1 LGHDT, CDR2 YNNKEL (reference sequence). This CDR3 has 16 amino acids. The V end was cut by 3 bases, the J end by 2 bases, with 17 bases between. CDR3 region: CASSQASSGRAYEQYF. The CDR3 DNA follows: TGTGCCAGCAGCCAGGCCAGCAGCGGGCGTGCCTACGAGCAGTACTTC.

The chain is built from TRBV9 and TRBJ2-7, with D unclear. Trimming removed 0 bases from V and 4 bases from J, with 11 bases in between. Germline V gives CDR1 SGDLS, CDR2 YYNGEE. The CDR3 extends over 14 amino acids. This chain's CDR3 is CASSVGPEIYEQYF. CDR3 coding DNA: TGTGCCAGCAGCGTAGGGCCGGAGATTTACGAGCAGTACTTC.

The chain is built from TRBV27 and TRBJ2-7; TRBD2 agrees at 9 bases. With V trimmed by 4 bases and J by 8 bases, 9 bases remained unmatched. The CDR3 extends over 14 amino acids. The germline gives CDR1 MNHEY, CDR2 SMNVEV (reference sequence). This CDR3 is CASSWLAGSTQQYF. CDR3 nucleotide sequence: TGTGCCAGCAGTTGGCTAGCGGGGAGTACGCAGCAGTACTTC.

The V gene is TRBV5-1, the J gene TRBJ1-4; TRBD1 matches 10 bases. V trimming: 3 bases; J trimming: 6 bases; junction bases outside the gene matches: 2. The CDR3 runs to 14 residues. Germline V gene lookup returns CDR1 SGHRS and CDR2 YFSETQ. The CDR3 reads CASSSGTGDEKLFF. The CDR3 DNA reads TGCGCCAGCAGCTCCGGGACAGGGGATGAAAAACTGTTTTTT.

V usage is TRBV27 and J usage is TRBJ2-2; TRBD2 might be the D (5 bases). This CDR3 has 12 residues. Trimming removed 2 bases at V and 8 bases at J, with 6 bases between. Germline V lookup: CDR1 MNHEY, CDR2 SMNVEV (reference sequence). CDR3: CASSLGGGELFF. Written as DNA, the CDR3 is TGTGCCAGCAGTTTAGGCGGGGGGGAGCTGTTTTTT.

The chain carries TRBV30 and TRBJ2-1; D unclear. This CDR3 region has 15 residues. Per germline, CDR1 GTSNPN and CDR2 SVGIG (reference sequence). The V gene lost 2 bases and the J gene lost 0 bases, with 11 bases spanning the gap. CDR3 amino acids: CAWSPGLSSYNEQFF. In DNA form, the CDR3 reads TGTGCCTGGAGTCCGGGTTTGAGCTCCTACAATGAGCAGTTCTTC.

The chain carries TRBV11-1 and TRBJ2-1; 7 bases match TRBD2. This CDR3 region has 14 residues. Trimming removed 4 bases from V and 10 bases from J; junction bases left unmatched: 10. Germline V gene data show CDR1 as SGHAT and CDR2 as FQDESV (reference sequence). CDR3: CASSSSGIAREQFF. The CDR3 DNA follows: TGTGCCAGCAGCTCCAGCGGGATAGCGCGGGAGCAGTTCTTC. The whole variable domain, remainder taken from reference TRBV11-1 and TRBJ2-1, is EAEVAQSPRYKITEKSQAVAFWCDPISGHATLYWYRQILGQGPELLVQFQDESVVDDSQLPKDRFSAERLKGVDSTLKIQPAELGDSAMYLCASSSSGIAREQFFGPGTRLTVL.

This chain uses TRBV6-2 or TRBV6-3 with TRBJ2-7; 7 bases are a match to TRBD2. Germline CDR1 and CDR2: MNHEY and SVGEGT. V lost 6 bases, J lost 6 bases, and 17 bases stayed unmatched. The CDR3 is 16 amino acids. CDR3 in amino acids: CASRYFYGRESFEQYF. For the CDR3, the DNA is TGTGCCAGCAGGTATTTTTATGGGCGGGAGAGTTTCGAGCAGTACTTC.